In this sample, the clone carrying this TCR beta chain turned up many times. The antigen remains unidentified. The second PCR ran roughly 6 to 12 cycles with a sample-barcoded 5' primer and J-beta primers. Tagging of each cDNA molecule was performed by a template-switch adaptor with 12 random nucleotides. Paired-end reads containing CDR3 totaled no fewer than 2.5 million for each sample. TCRdb reprocessed the 5' RACE reads with MiXCR, giving one entry per CDR3 protein. The data hold under 2 million distinct CDR3 sequences, with almost 35% observed a single time. The CDR3 runs 13 residues. Trimming pared 2 bases from V and 6 bases from J, leaving 9 bases between. Germline assignment: CDR1 MNHNY and CDR2 SVGAGI (reference sequence). The data derive from a study of blood T cells in healthy people across ages. Study in general: Template-switching capture recovered about one barcoded beta molecule per two T cells.

Study outcomes and limitations: The long-lived group displayed more naive CD4+ cells, plus higher diversity, than the aged donors did.

Material: blood. The V call is TRBV6-6, the J call TRBJ2-3, with D possibly TRBD1 on 6 matching bases. The clonotype comes from a woman aged 25 to 45 in good health. The CDR3 reads CASSYTGMDTQYF. The CDR3 DNA reads TGTGCCAGCAGTTACACAGGGATGGATACGCAGTATTTT.